A selection of T cell receptor beta chains follows, all from one sample in a study of T cell responses to AZD1222 COVID-19 vaccine. Method: immunoSEQ multiplex PCR; TCRdb's copy keeps in-frame clones and lacks some. The table records more than 80,000 clones, 75% to 90% of them present only once. Sample: peripheral blood, taken 28 days after the second AZD1222 dose. The receptors originated from an adult who received the AZD1222 COVID-19 vaccine. Both conserved end residues are part of each CDR3. D genes are given only for firm matches. Rows give clone size only sometimes, using once, few, many, or a class for an expanded clone.

j_gene	abundance	d_gene	v_gene	CDR3nt	CDR3aa
TRBJ2-5	.	.	TRBV4-3	TGCGCCAGCAGCCAAGTCGTTGCCGAAGAGACCCAGTACTTC	CASSQVVAEETQYF
TRBJ2-7	few	.	TRBV27	TGTGCCAGCAGTGTATCCATTGGACAGCAGTTTGAGCAGTACTTC	CASSVSIGQQFEQYF
TRBJ1-5	.	TRBD1	TRBV6-1	TGTGCCAGCAGTGAACTCAACAGGGGTTTTTTACAGCCCCAGCATTTT	CASSELNRGFLQPQHF
TRBJ1-4	.	.	TRBV30	TGTGCCTGGGACTTGGGGGGTCAAGGAGAAAAACTGTTTTTT	CAWDLGGQGEKLFF
TRBJ1-1	.	TRBD1	TRBV5-1	TGCGCCAGCAGTCGGACAGGGTACACTGAAGCTTTCTTT	CASSRTGYTEAFF
TRBJ1-5	once	.	TRBV25-1	TGTGCCAGCAGTGAATTGGGGGTGGGCAATCAGCCCCAGCATTTT	CASSELGVGNQPQHF
TRBJ1-4	.	.	TRBV9	TGTGCCAGCAGCGTAGGATCGGGTTTGTACCCAAGTAAACTGTTTTTT	CASSVGSGLYPSKLFF
TRBJ1-2	.	.	TRBV6-5	TGTGCCAGCAGTTGGGGCTCATATATGGATGGCTACACCTTC	CASSWGSYMDGYTF
TRBJ1-2	.	.	TRBV3-1/TRBV3-2	TGTGCCAGCAGTCTTAACGCTAACTATGGCTACACCTTC	CASSLNANYGYTF
TRBJ2-3	once	.	TRBV28	TGTGCCAGCAGTTTAGACGTGGGTTTCAGCACAGATACGCAGTATTTT	CASSLDVGFSTDTQYF
TRBJ1-2	.	TRBD1	TRBV7-3	TGTGCCAGCAGCTTAGGACAGGGGGCTAGAGGCTACACCTTC	CASSLGQGARGYTF
TRBJ2-5	.	.	TRBV18	TGTGCCAGCTCACCGGGAGAGACCCAGTACTTC	CASSPGETQYF
TRBJ1-6	.	.	TRBV7-2	TGTGCCAGCAGCTTATGGTTGGGTTCACCCCTCCACTTT	CASSLWLGSPLHF
TRBJ1-1	.	.	TRBV4-2	TGTGCCAGCAGTCTAAAACACCTCGACACTGAAGCTTTCTTT	CASSLKHLDTEAFF
TRBJ2-1	.	.	TRBV18	TGTGCCAGCTTCACGACAGCCTACAATGAGCAGTTCTTC	CASFTTAYNEQFF
TRBJ2-1	.	TRBD2	TRBV5-1	TGCGCCAGCAGCTTAAGGACTAGCGGGGGCCCCACCTACAATGAGCAGTTCTTC	CASSLRTSGGPTYNEQFF
TRBJ2-3	once	.	TRBV7-9	TGTGCCAGCAGCTTAGGAGGGGCGGAGAGCACAGATACGCAGTATTTT	CASSLGGAESTDTQYF
TRBJ2-2	.	TRBD1	TRBV5-1	TGCGCCAGCAGGTCGGGACAGGGTTACACCGGGGAGCTGTTTTTT	CASRSGQGYTGELFF
TRBJ2-2	.	.	TRBV12-3/TRBV12-4	TGTGCCAGCATCCTACTGAACACCGGGGAGCTGTTTTTT	CASILLNTGELFF
TRBJ2-1	.	.	TRBV6-2/TRBV6-3	TGTGCCAGCAGTTACAAGACAGACGGCTACAATGAGCAGTTCTTC	CASSYKTDGYNEQFF
TRBJ1-4	.	.	TRBV19	TGTGCCAGTAGTTCACAACAGGGTTCGCATGAAAAACTGTTTTTT	CASSSQQGSHEKLFF
TRBJ1-1	.	.	TRBV5-1	TGCGCCAGCAGTTTGGGAAGTCTTCCGAACACTGAAGCTTTCTTT	CASSLGSLPNTEAFF
TRBJ1-2	few	TRBD1	TRBV19	TGTGCCAGTAGTTTCGGACAGGGGGTAACCTATGGCTACACCTTC	CASSFGQGVTYGYTF
TRBJ2-3	.	TRBD2	TRBV6-4	TGTGCCAGCAGTGACGGTAGCGGGAGTAACACAGATACGCAGTATTTT	CASSDGSGSNTDTQYF
TRBJ1-1	.	.	TRBV7-6	TGTGCCAGCAGCTTAGGGCGCGGCTCCAACACTGAAGCTTTCTTT	CASSLGRGSNTEAFF
TRBJ2-3	.	TRBD2	TRBV5-5	TGTGCCAGCACTCAAACAGCGGGAGCGAAAGATACGCAGTATTTT	CASTQTAGAKDTQYF
TRBJ1-6	.	.	TRBV7-9	TGTGCCAGCAGCTTAGGAGGTGGGGACCGGACCTCACCCCTCCACTTT	CASSLGGGDRTSPLHF
TRBJ1-2	.	.	TRBV12-3/TRBV12-4	TGTGCCAGCAGTTTAAACAGGGTCGGTCACACCTTC	CASSLNRVGHTF
TRBJ1-5	.	.	TRBV18	TGTGCCAGCTCACCACCAGGAGGGGGTGGGAGTCAGCCCCAGCATTTT	CASSPPGGGGSQPQHF
TRBJ1-1	.	.	TRBV18	TGTGCCAGCTCACCAGCGGGGGGTGGCACTGAAGCTTTCTTT	CASSPAGGGTEAFF